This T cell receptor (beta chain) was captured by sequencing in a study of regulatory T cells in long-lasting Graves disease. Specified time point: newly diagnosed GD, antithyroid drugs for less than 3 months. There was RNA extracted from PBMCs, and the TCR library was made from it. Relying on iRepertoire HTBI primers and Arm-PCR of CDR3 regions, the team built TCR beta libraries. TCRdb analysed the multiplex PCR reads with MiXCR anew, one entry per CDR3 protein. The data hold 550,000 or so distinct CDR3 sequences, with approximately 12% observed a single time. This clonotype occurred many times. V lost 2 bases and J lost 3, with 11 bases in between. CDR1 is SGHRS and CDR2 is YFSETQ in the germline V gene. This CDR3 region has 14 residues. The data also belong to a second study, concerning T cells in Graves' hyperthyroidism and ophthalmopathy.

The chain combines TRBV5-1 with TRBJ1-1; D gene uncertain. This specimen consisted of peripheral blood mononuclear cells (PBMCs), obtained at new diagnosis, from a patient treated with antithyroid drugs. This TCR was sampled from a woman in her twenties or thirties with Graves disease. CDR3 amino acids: CASSFTGWDTEAFF. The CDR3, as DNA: TGCGCCAGCAGCTTTACGGGTTGGGACACTGAAGCTTTCTTT. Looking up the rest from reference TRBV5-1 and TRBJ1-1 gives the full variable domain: KAGVTQTPRYLIKTRGQQVTLSCSPISGHRSVSWYQQTPGQGLQFLFEYFSETQRNKGNFPGRFSGRQFSNSRSEMNVSTLELGDSALYLCASSFTGWDTEAFFGQGTRLTVV.